One sample yielded the 27 T cell receptor beta chains listed below, sequenced in a study of molecular identifiers for immune sequencing clone quantification. TCRdb passed the PCR reads through MiXCR, listing each CDR3 protein once. The profile covers 600,000 to 650,000 distinct CDR3 sequences, with approximately 20% appearing a single time and 0.85% taken by the ten largest. The material sequenced was naive CD8+ T cells from blood, with Jurkat cell RNA spiked in. Subset defined: FACS-sorted CD8+CD4-CCR7+CD45RA+ naive T cells. The receptors derive from a human donor in good health. Some libraries in this study had Jurkat cell RNA spiked in.

This clonotype has only a few counts. The chain couples TRBV28 to TRBJ1-2, with 9 bases fitting TRBD1. Germline CDR1 MDHEN, CDR2 SYDVKM. This CDR3 has 15 amino acids. V trimming: 6 bases; J trimming: 3 bases; junction bases outside the gene matches: 8. The chain's CDR3 is CASSLGQGLHYGYTF. The DNA of the CDR3 is TGTGCCAGCAGCCTAGGACAGGGGCTTCACTATGGCTACACCTTC.

This clonotype was seen repeatedly, ten times or more. The V and J genes are TRBV7-6 and TRBJ2-7; D possibly uses TRBD1 or TRBD2 (5 bases each). V lost 5 bases and J lost 0, with 14 bases in between. CDR1 SGHVS and CDR2 FNYEAQ come from the germline V gene. This CDR3 has 15 amino acids. The CDR3, as DNA: TGTGCCAGCAGCCCGGGGCAGACAAGCTCCTACGAGCAGTACTTC. It encodes CASSPGQTSSYEQYF.

This clonotype appeared a few times. The chain has TRBV12-3 or TRBV12-4 and TRBJ1-5; perhaps TRBD1 as D (5 bases). The CDR3 runs to 14 residues. Trimming left V 8 bases short and J 8 bases short, with 19 bases between. This CDR3 reads CASCTGGVREPQHF. CDR3 sequence (DNA): TGTGCCAGCTGCACCGGGGGGGTGAGGGAGCCCCAGCATTTT.

This clonotype was counted ten times or more. The V and J genes are TRBV7-9 and TRBJ2-1, with 11 nucleotides matching TRBD2. Germline CDR1 SEHNR, CDR2 FQNEAQ (reference sequence). The ends lost 7 bases at V and 3 bases at J; junction bases unmatched: 5. This CDR3 contains 15 residues. The CDR3 is CASNGGTSGYNEQFF. CDR3 in DNA: TGTGCCAGCAACGGAGGGACTAGCGGCTACAATGAGCAGTTCTTC.

There are a few counts of this clonotype. The chain recombines TRBV27 with TRBJ2-1, with 11 bases identical to TRBD2. The J segment lost 7 bases and the V segment lost 3 bases, leaving 5 bases of the junction unmatched. This CDR3 region has 15 residues. Germline V gene sequence: CDR1 MNHEY, CDR2 SMNVEV (reference sequence). The CDR3 loop reads CASSFPGLAVNEQFF. In DNA form, the CDR3 reads TGTGCCAGCAGTTTCCCGGGACTAGCGGTTAATGAGCAGTTCTTC.

This clonotype was counted ten times or more. The chain uses TRBV28 and TRBJ2-7; 11 bases are shared with TRBD2. V shed 4 bases and J 2 bases; nucleotides not matched to a gene: 7. The CDR3 consists of 16 residues. Germline lookup yields CDR1 MDHEN and CDR2 SYDVKM. CDR3 region: CASSSRLSGRAYEQYF. The CDR3 DNA sequence: TGTGCCAGCAGTTCTCGCCTTAGCGGGAGGGCCTACGAGCAGTACTTC. Supplemented by reference TRBV28 and TRBJ2-7, the full variable domain reads DVKVTQSSRYLVKRTGEKVFLECVQDMDHENMFWYRQDPGLGLRLIYFSYDVKMKEKGDIPEGYSVSREKKERFSLILESASTNQTSMYLCASSSRLSGRAYEQYFGPGTRLTVT.

This clonotype has a handful of counts. The CDR3 here is CASSIGNAGFF. For the CDR3, the DNA is TGTGCCAGTAGTATTGGAAACGCGGGGTTCTTC. The chain is built from TRBV19 and TRBJ2-1; D is possibly TRBD2 (5 bases). V was shortened by 3 bases and J by 15 bases, with 12 bases between the two germline ends. Germline-derived CDR1 and CDR2 are LNHDA and SQIVND (reference sequence). This CDR3 comprises 11 residues.

This clonotype was observed a few times. The DNA for the CDR3 is TGTGCCACCAGTGATAGCGAGGGGGTTGCAGATACGCAGTATTTT. Amino acids: CATSDSEGVADTQYF. The chain joins TRBV24-1 to TRBJ2-3; D is possibly TRBD1 (6 bases). V lost 3 bases, J lost 4 bases, and 13 bases lay in between. The CDR3 is 15 residues long. Germline V gene data show CDR1 as KGHDR and CDR2 as SFDVKD.

The genes are TRBV7-9 and TRBJ1-1; the D gene is possibly TRBD1 (5 bases). The CDR3 contains 16 residues. Germline lookup yields CDR1 SEHNR and CDR2 FQNEAQ (reference sequence). V was clipped by 0 bases and J by 4 bases, with 15 bases between them. As DNA, the CDR3 is TGTGCCAGCAGCTTAGCGCTCGCGGGGGTGGGCACTGAAGCTTTCTTT. Protein: CASSLALAGVGTEAFF.

This clonotype was counted a few times. The V call is TRBV5-1, the J call TRBJ2-7; 9 nucleotides align to TRBD2. This CDR3 has 15 residues. The ends lost 1 base at V and 5 bases at J; junction bases unmatched: 7. Per the germline V gene, CDR1 is SGHRS and CDR2 is YFSETQ. CDR3 sequence reads: CASSLTSGRRNEQYF. CDR3 DNA sequence: TGCGCCAGCAGCTTGACGAGCGGGAGGAGAAACGAGCAGTACTTC.

Turning to this clonotype: A much bigger clone sits one base away, suggesting this may be a read error. The rearrangement uses TRBV27 and TRBJ2-7, with D tentatively TRBD1 or TRBD2 (5 bases each). CDR1 is MNHEY, CDR2 SMNVEV, per germline (reference sequence). The CDR3 contains 13 residues. In nucleotides, the CDR3 is TGTGCCAGCAGTTTAATCGAGGGGTACGAGCGGTACTTC. This codes for CASSLIEGYERYF.

This clonotype was observed many times. The chain is built from TRBV4-1 and TRBJ1-2, with 12 bases fitting TRBD1. The CDR3 runs 15 residues. V dropped 8 bases and J dropped 6; count of bases not matched to a gene: 10. Germline V gene sequence: CDR1 MGHRA, CDR2 YSYEKL. As DNA, the CDR3 is TGCGCCAGCGGGGATATGGGACAGGGGGCGGATGGCTACACCTTC. Residues: CASGDMGQGADGYTF.

In this sample, this clonotype turned up many times. This rearrangement joins TRBV5-1 to TRBJ2-3; the D gene is possibly TRBD2 (5 bases). This CDR3 has 12 residues. Germline values: CDR1 SGHRS, CDR2 YFSETQ. With 6 bases removed from V and 3 bases from J, the gap between germline ends came to 8 bases. CDR3 nucleotides: TGCGCCAGCATCGGGAAGACAGATACGCAGTATTTT. Its protein product is CASIGKTDTQYF.

The sample holds many counts of this clonotype. CDR3 protein: CASSLWAVSGYTF. Written as DNA, the CDR3 is TGTGCCAGCAGTTTATGGGCAGTCTCTGGCTACACCTTC. The rearrangement links TRBV28 to TRBJ1-2; D is undetermined. The germline V and J ends were trimmed by 0 bases and 7 bases, with 9 bases remaining between them. The CDR3 contains 13 residues. The germline V gene has CDR1 MDHEN and CDR2 SYDVKM.

The chain has TRBV11-2 and TRBJ2-7; 11 bases map to TRBD2. The CDR3 totals 18 residues. The germline CDR1 and CDR2 sequences are SGHAT and FQNNGV. Unmatched junction bases numbered 14, after V lost 5 bases and J lost 2 bases. CDR3 residues: CASSHSAGTSGGPYEQYF. The CDR3 DNA follows: TGTGCCAGCAGCCACAGCGCCGGGACTAGCGGTGGCCCCTACGAGCAGTACTTC.

Concerning this clonotype: With a much larger clone just one base away, this may be a read error. The rearrangement joins TRBV5-6 to TRBJ1-1, with D possibly matching TRBD1 (5 bases). In germline, CDR1 is SGHDT, CDR2 YYEEEE. This CDR3 region has 15 residues. CDR3 sequence (DNA): TGTGCCAGCAGCTTGAATGGCGCAGGGAACACTGAAGCTCTCTTT. Translating gives CASSLNGAGNTEALF.

V is TRBV21-1 and J is TRBJ2-1; whether TRBD1, the table's D call, matches the DNA was not checked. TRBV21-1 is listed as a pseudogene. The CDR3 is 15 amino acids. The CDR3 DNA reads TGTGCCAGCAGCATCCAGGGGGCTTTCTACAATGAGCAGTTCTTC. Its protein product is CASSIQGAFYNEQFF.

This clonotype was observed many times. The genes are TRBV20-1 and TRBJ2-7; D ambiguous. This CDR3 region has 20 residues. Germline values: CDR1 DFQATT, CDR2 SNEGSKA (reference sequence). Trimming cost V 1 base and J 1 base, with 29 bases left between them. In DNA, the CDR3 is TGCAGTGCTAGAGGCCAAGATGTAGGTGGGCGGAACACTCTATCCTACGAGCAGTACTTC. This codes for CSARGQDVGGRNTLSYEQYF.

This clonotype was seen only a few times. This chain joins TRBV7-9 and TRBJ2-5; the match to TRBD1 covers 10 bases. V trimming: 4 bases; J trimming: 1 base; junction bases outside the gene matches: 9. Germline values: CDR1 SEHNR, CDR2 FQNEAQ (reference sequence). The CDR3 is 17 amino acids. The CDR3 spells CASSSGQGTIIQETQYF. The CDR3, as DNA: TGTGCCAGCAGCTCGGGACAGGGGACCATTATCCAAGAGACCCAGTACTTC.

This clonotype was picked up many times. The CDR3 region is CASSLRGSPLHF. The DNA for the CDR3 is TGTGCCAGCAGCCTCCGAGGGTCACCCCTCCACTTT. J is TRBJ1-6 and V is TRBV7-9; D is ambiguous. Trimming removed 5 bases from V and 10 bases from J, with 9 bases in between. The length of the CDR3 is 12 residues. Germline V CDR1 and CDR2: SEHNR, FQNEAQ (reference sequence). The entire variable domain, with the rest obtained from reference TRBV7-9 and TRBJ1-6, is as follows: DTGVSQNPRHKITKRGQNVTFRCDPISEHNRLYWYRQTLGQGPEFLTYFQNEAQLEKSRLLSDRFSAERPKGSFSTLEIQRTEQGDSAMYLCASSLRGSPLHFGNGTRLTVT.

The sample holds many counts of this clonotype. DNA for the CDR3: TGCGCCAGCAGCCAAGATTCGGGCGTTAACTCTGGAAACACCATATATTTT. Protein: CASSQDSGVNSGNTIYF. The V gene is TRBV4-3, the J gene TRBJ1-3; D gene ambiguous. This CDR3 has 17 residues. Trimming left V 0 bases short and J 0 bases short, with 12 bases between. CDR1 and CDR2 from the germline V gene are LGHNA and YSLEER.

This clonotype was detected many times. The gene calls are TRBV4-1 and TRBJ1-4; TRBD1 might be the D (5 bases). Trimming left V 0 bases short and J 3 bases short, with 11 bases between. The CDR3 loop spans 16 amino acids. CDR1 and CDR2 (germline): MGHRA, YSYEKL. The CDR3 DNA sequence: TGCGCCAGCAGCCAAGATCCCGGGGCGGCTAATGAAAAACTGTTTTTT. As protein: CASSQDPGAANEKLFF.

In the case of this clonotype: A much larger clone is a single base away; this may be a read error. This chain joins TRBV20-1 and TRBJ2-7, with D perhaps TRBD2 (6 bases). The length of the CDR3 is 12 residues. Germline CDR1 reads DFQATT; CDR2 reads SNEGSKA (reference sequence). The CDR3 coding sequence is TGCGAAGTCCCTAGCGTTACCTACGAGCAGTACTTC. Translation gives CEVPSVTYEQYF.

This clonotype has at least ten counts. V is TRBV7-3 and J is TRBJ2-1; 11 bases are shared with TRBD1. The V segment lost 2 bases and the J segment 7 bases; nucleotides outside the gene matches: 7. The germline CDR1 and CDR2 sequences are SGHTA and FQGTGA. This CDR3 has 16 residues. The CDR3 region has the DNA TGTGCCAGCAGCTTACTTGGGGGACAGGGGGGAAATGAGCAGTTCTTC. This codes for CASSLLGGQGGNEQFF.

This clonotype was observed at least ten times. J is TRBJ2-6 and V is TRBV7-9; 7 bases map to TRBD1. In germline, CDR1 is SEHNR, CDR2 FQNEAQ (reference sequence). The CDR3 consists of 20 residues. Trimming removed 7 bases from V and 0 bases from J; junction bases left unmatched: 18. The CDR3 protein is CASTHWGTGTDFSGANVLTF. The CDR3 nucleotides are TGTGCCAGCACCCACTGGGGAACCGGGACAGACTTCTCTGGGGCCAACGTCCTGACTTTC.

This clonotype was seen only a few times. The rearrangement links TRBV11-2 to TRBJ2-3, with TRBD1 matching 8 bases. Trimming at V came to 5 bases and at J to 4 bases, leaving 8 bases not matched to a gene. Germline V CDR1 and CDR2: SGHAT, FQNNGV. The CDR3 sequence is 15 residues long. The CDR3 sequence is CASSPPGGESDTQYF. DNA of the CDR3: TGTGCCAGCAGCCCTCCAGGGGGCGAGTCAGATACGCAGTATTTT.

Regarding this clonotype: This clone may be a read error of a much larger clone one base away. This chain joins TRBV20-1 and TRBJ2-4, with D possibly called TRBD1 or TRBD2 (5 bases each). The CDR3 is made up of 15 amino acids. Germline assignment: CDR1 DFQATT and CDR2 SNEGSKA (reference sequence). The chain's CDR3 is CSARSQGRAKDIQYF. DNA of the CDR3: TGCAGTGCTAGATCCCAGGGACGAGCCAAAGACATTCAGTACTTC.